One and the same sample provided the 10 T cell receptor beta chains below, sequenced in a study of cytomegalovirus exposure and HLA in healthy donors. Primers for the PCR totalled 60 Vbeta and 13 Jbeta. TCRdb's table, derived via immunoSEQ multiplex PCR, lists solely in-frame clones and lacks some. The sample lists under 150,000 clones, roughly 89% occurring once. Sequenced input: PBMCs. These receptors all come from a woman in her twenties or thirties in good health and CMV-seronegative.

The genes are TRBV28 and TRBJ1-6, with 9 bases aligning to TRBD1. CDR1 MDHEN and CDR2 SYDVKM come from the germline V gene. This CDR3 has 15 amino acids. V trimming: 3 bases; J trimming: 6 bases; junction bases outside the gene matches: 3. Here the CDR3 DNA reads TGTGCCAGCAGTTTCGGGGGACAGGGTAATTCACCCCTCCACTTT. This sequence encodes CASSFGGQGNSPLHF.

V usage is TRBV30 and J usage is TRBJ1-6; TRBD1 is a possible D gene (6 bases). The germline V gene encodes CDR1 GTSNPN and CDR2 SVGIG (reference sequence). V was shortened by 4 bases and J by 6 bases, with 16 bases between the two germline ends. The CDR3 is 15 residues long. The CDR3 sequence is CAWNQGMVSNSPLHF. DNA of the CDR3: TGTGCCTGGAATCAGGGGATGGTTTCTAATTCACCCCTCCACTTT.

The CDR3 here is CASSLVAGLLSEAFF. CDR3 DNA: TGCGCCAGCAGCTTGGTTGCAGGGCTGTTGTCTGAAGCTTTCTTT. The rearrangement uses TRBV5-1 and TRBJ1-1, with D tentatively TRBD1 (5 bases). V shed 0 bases and J shed 6 bases, with 15 bases lying between them. The CDR3 has 15 amino acids. Germline CDR1 reads SGHRS; CDR2 reads YFSETQ.

The rearrangement joins TRBV2 to TRBJ2-3; weak D call: TRBD1 (6 bases). CDR3 size: 14 residues. Germline CDR1 and CDR2: SNHLY and FYNNEI. The V gene lost 8 bases and the J gene lost 0 bases, with 12 bases spanning the gap. The CDR3 sequence: CASHGGPSTDTQYF. The CDR3 nucleotides read TGTGCCAGCCATGGGGGCCCAAGCACAGATACGCAGTATTTT.

The chain recombines TRBV5-1 with TRBJ2-3; 11 nucleotides agree with TRBD2. V gave up 2 bases and J gave up 5 bases; unmatched junction bases: 7. CDR3 length: 16 amino acids. From germline, CDR1 is SGHRS and CDR2 YFSETQ. DNA of the CDR3: TGCGCCAGCAGCTTTACTAGCGGGAGAGGGAGAGATACGCAGTATTTT. Its protein is CASSFTSGRGRDTQYF.

The chain is built from TRBV4-3 and TRBJ2-3; TRBD2 matches at 7 bases. Losses at the gene ends were 0 bases for V and 4 bases for J; bases not matched to a gene: 13. The CDR3 loop spans 18 amino acids. Germline loops: CDR1 LGHNA, CDR2 YSLEER. DNA of the CDR3: TGCGCCAGCAGCCAAGATCGAGGACTAGACAGTTGGGCAGATACGCAGTATTTT. Translated, it gives CASSQDRGLDSWADTQYF.

The chain uses TRBV6-6 and TRBJ1-1; 9 bases fit TRBD1. This CDR3 region has 14 residues. Germline CDR1 MNHNY, CDR2 SVGAGI (reference sequence). The junction had 5 bases not matched to a gene; V was cut back by 4 bases and J by 5 bases. In DNA form, the CDR3 reads TGTGCCAGCAGTTCGACAGGGGGAAAGACTGAAGCTTTCTTT. Translated: CASSSTGGKTEAFF.

This sequence joins TRBV28 and TRBJ2-7; TRBD1 matches 8 bases. The CDR3 extends over 14 amino acids. Per germline, CDR1 MDHEN and CDR2 SYDVKM. V lost 6 bases, J lost 1 base, and 5 bases stayed unmatched. The CDR3 nucleotides read TGTGCCAGCAGGAAGACAGGGGCGTCCTACGAGCAGTACTTC. Its translation: CASRKTGASYEQYF.

The chain links TRBV9 to TRBJ1-2, with D uncertain. Looked up from germline, CDR1 is SGDLS and CDR2 is YYNGEE. Deletions cut 0 bases from V and 2 bases from J, with 5 bases between. The CDR3 is 13 residues long. CDR3 loop: CASSVVPNYGYTF. Here the CDR3 DNA reads TGTGCCAGCAGCGTAGTCCCGAACTATGGCTACACCTTC.

The chain couples TRBV9 to TRBJ2-4; 8 nucleotides agree with TRBD1. The V segment lost 0 bases and the J segment 7 bases; nucleotides outside the gene matches: 18. Germline V gives CDR1 SGDLS, CDR2 YYNGEE. This CDR3 has 19 amino acids. The CDR3 nucleotides read TGTGCCAGCAGCGTAGCTCCCTCCGGGACAGGCACCGTTCGGAACATTCAGTACTTC. This encodes CASSVAPSGTGTVRNIQYF.